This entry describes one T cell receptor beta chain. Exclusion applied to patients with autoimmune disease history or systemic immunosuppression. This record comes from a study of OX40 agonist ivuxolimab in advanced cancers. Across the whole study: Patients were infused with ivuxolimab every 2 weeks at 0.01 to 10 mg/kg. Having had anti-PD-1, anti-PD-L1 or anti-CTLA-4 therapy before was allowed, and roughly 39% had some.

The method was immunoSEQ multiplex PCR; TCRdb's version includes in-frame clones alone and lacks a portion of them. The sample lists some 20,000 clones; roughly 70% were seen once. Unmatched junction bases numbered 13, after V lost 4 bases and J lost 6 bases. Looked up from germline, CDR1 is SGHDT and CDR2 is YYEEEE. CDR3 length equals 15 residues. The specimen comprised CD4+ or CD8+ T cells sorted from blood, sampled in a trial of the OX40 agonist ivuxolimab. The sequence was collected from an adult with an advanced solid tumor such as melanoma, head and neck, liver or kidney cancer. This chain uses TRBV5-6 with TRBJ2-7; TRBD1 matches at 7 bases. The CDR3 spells CASSPPGTAKVEQYF. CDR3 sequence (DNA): TGTGCCAGCAGCCCACCCGGGACAGCGAAGGTCGAGCAGTACTTC.